Sequencing of this TCR beta chain was carried out in a study of OX40 agonist ivuxolimab in advanced cancers. Study background: In this trial design, patients received ivuxolimab intravenously at 0.01 to 10 mg/kg every 2 weeks. Participants averaged approximately 60 years of age (range about 23 to 90) and were around 80% male.

Clones were sequenced by immunoSEQ multiplex PCR, and TCRdb holds only the in-frame ones, with some missing. The sample shows around 38,000 clones, around 92% of them seen only once. Study-level findings and limits: Researchers report that CD8+ T cells had, on average, more expanded clones than CD4+. Some of the nonresponding patients also showed low levels of normalized T-cell clonal expansion.

Details on this clone: The antigen is not known.

The sequence derives from an adult with an advanced solid tumor such as melanoma, head and neck, liver or kidney cancer. The specimen was CD4+ or CD8+ T cells sorted from blood, collected in a trial of the OX40 agonist ivuxolimab.

In nucleotides, the CDR3 is TGCGCCAGCAAACCGGATCCTTCGGTCGGGCGGGTTACGCAGTATTTT. It yields the protein CASKPDPSVGRVTQYF. V and J are TRBV4-1 and TRBJ2-3; possible D gene TRBD2, 5 bases. Germline values: CDR1 MGHRA, CDR2 YSYEKL. V lost 7 bases, J lost 8 bases, and 25 bases lay in between. CDR3 size: 16 residues.